The 27 T cell receptor beta chains given below trace back to one sample, sequenced in a study of T cells in Graves' hyperthyroidism and ophthalmopathy. Researchers took RNA transcripts and amplified the TCR beta CDR3 regions from them. TCR CDR3 underwent first-round RT-PCR with the HTBI primer set. MiXCR was run by TCRdb on the multiplex PCR reads, yielding one entry per CDR3 protein. The sample has some 530,000 distinct CDR3 sequences; less than 25% are singletons. What was sequenced was blood. All receptors come from a woman in her 70s with Graves' ophthalmopathy.

This clonotype was picked up a small number of times. This chain connects TRBV5-5 to TRBJ1-1; D remains ambiguous. This CDR3 spans 15 amino acids. Trimming took 0 bases from V and 1 from J, leaving 10 bases between them. CDR1 SGHKS and CDR2 YYEKEE come from the germline V gene (reference sequence). The CDR3 region has the DNA TGTGCCAGCAGCTTGGCTATGCTGGGGAACACTGAAGCTTTCTTT. This codes for CASSLAMLGNTEAFF.

The chain employs TRBV19 and TRBJ2-1; D is undetermined. V gave up 1 base and J gave up 9 bases, with 13 bases separating them. Germline values: CDR1 LNHDA, CDR2 SQIVND (reference sequence). The CDR3 extends over 14 amino acids. DNA for the CDR3: TGTGCCAGTAGTATAGGACCGAAGTTCAGTGAGCAGTTCTTC. It yields the protein CASSIGPKFSEQFF.

This clonotype has just a few counts. The chain uses TRBV7-9 and TRBJ1-1, with D perhaps TRBD1 (6 bases). Germline V lookup: CDR1 SEHNR, CDR2 FQNEAQ (reference sequence). The CDR3 length is 14 residues. V was shortened by 5 bases and J by 4 bases, with 14 bases between the two germline ends. In DNA form, the CDR3 reads TGTGCCAGCAGCCTTAAGGGGGTTGGCACTGAAGCTTTCTTT. Translation: CASSLKGVGTEAFF.

This clonotype was picked up many times. V gene TRBV28 combines with J gene TRBJ1-2, with unresolved D. Germline V lookup: CDR1 MDHEN, CDR2 SYDVKM. Trimming stripped 6 bases from V and 5 bases from J, with 4 bases between. The CDR3 contains 10 residues. The CDR3 region is CASSKYGYTF. Written as DNA, the CDR3 is TGTGCCAGCAGCAAATATGGCTACACCTTC.

The J gene is TRBJ1-5, the V gene TRBV6-4, with D unresolved. The CDR3 totals 12 residues. Trimming took 6 bases from V and 6 from J, leaving 9 bases between them. Germline CDR1 and CDR2: MRHNA and SNTAGT. The CDR3 reads CASRVTPQPQHF. The CDR3 DNA is TGTGCCAGCAGGGTAACCCCTCAGCCCCAGCATTTT.

The table lists this clonotype with a few counts. V gene TRBV24-1 combines with J gene TRBJ2-7, with 9 bases lining up with TRBD2. V was clipped by 3 bases and J by 3 bases; unmatched bases: 5. Germline CDR1 and CDR2: KGHDR and SFDVKD. The CDR3 runs 15 residues. CDR3 sequence: CATSDPVSGSYEQYF. The CDR3 DNA reads TGTGCCACCAGTGATCCTGTTAGCGGGAGCTACGAGCAGTACTTC.

This clonotype was seen at least ten times. V gene TRBV5-6 combines with J gene TRBJ2-7; possibly TRBD1 for D (6 bases). Germline CDR1 SGHDT, CDR2 YYEEEE. The ends were cut back, 4 bases at V and 2 bases at J, with 16 bases in the middle. The CDR3 is made up of 15 amino acids. CDR3 sequence (DNA): TGTGCCAGCAGCCCACAGGGTTTGGGACCCTACGAGCAGTACTTC. Its protein product is CASSPQGLGPYEQYF.

Remarks on this clonotype: A much larger clone sits a single nucleotide away, making a read error possible. The chain carries TRBV27 and TRBJ2-1, with 8 positions matching TRBD2. The CDR3 has 17 amino acids. Trimming took 4 bases from V and 7 from J; bases not matched to a gene: 15. Germline values: CDR1 MNHEY, CDR2 SMNVEV (reference sequence). The CDR3 bases are TGTGCCAGCAGTTCAGACCTGACTAGCGCGAGGGTGAATGAGCAGTTCTTC. It yields the protein CASSSDLTSARVNEQFF.

The chain recombines TRBV20-1 with TRBJ1-5; 9 bases are a match to TRBD1. Germline trimming cut 5 bases from V and 6 bases from J; bases unmatched to any gene: 8. CDR3 length equals 14 residues. Germline V CDR1 and CDR2: DFQATT, SNEGSKA (reference sequence). CDR3 amino acids: CSAPGTGYGQPQHF. The CDR3 region has the DNA TGCAGTGCTCCCGGGACAGGGTATGGTCAGCCCCAGCATTTT.

This clonotype was found a few times. V is TRBV4-1 and J is TRBJ1-1; D is undetermined. The CDR3 runs to 14 residues. V dropped 2 bases and J dropped 6 bases, with 13 bases sitting between them. The germline CDR1 and CDR2 sequences are MGHRA and YSYEKL. In nucleotides, the CDR3 is TGCGCCAGCAGCCAACGGTCCAGGATCGCTGAAGCTTTCTTT. Translated, it gives CASSQRSRIAEAFF.

This clonotype was counted ten times or more. As DNA, the CDR3 is TGTGCCAGCAGTGAAATCAACTCCTACGAGCAGTACTTC. Protein product: CASSEINSYEQYF. The V call is TRBV2, the J call TRBJ2-7; the D is unclear. The CDR3 is made up of 13 amino acids. The germline V gene encodes CDR1 SNHLY and CDR2 FYNNEI. The germline V and J ends were trimmed by 2 bases and 0 bases, with 5 bases remaining between them.

The rearrangement uses TRBV25-1 and TRBJ2-5, with TRBD2 matching over 15 bases. This CDR3 contains 17 residues. Per germline, CDR1 MGHDK and CDR2 SYGVNS. V lost 8 bases, J lost 1 base, and 8 bases stayed unmatched. The CDR3 DNA sequence: TGTGCCAGCGGCGGGACTAGCGGGAGGTGGGGCCAAGAGACCCAGTACTTC. Translating gives CASGGTSGRWGQETQYF.

The table lists this clonotype with a few counts. CDR3 amino acids: CASSEKIVPYEQYF. The CDR3 coding sequence is TGTGCCAGCAGTGAGAAAATAGTCCCCTACGAGCAGTACTTC. The chain links TRBV25-1 to TRBJ2-7; D gene uncertain. The CDR3 runs to 14 residues. CDR1 and CDR2 from the germline V gene are MGHDK and SYGVNS. Trimming removed 3 bases from V and 2 bases from J, with 11 bases in between.

This clonotype was counted at least ten times. The rearrangement links TRBV5-1 to TRBJ2-1; the D is unclear. V dropped 4 bases and J dropped 5 bases, with 7 bases sitting between them. This CDR3 is built from 12 residues. Germline CDR1 and CDR2: SGHRS and YFSETQ. CDR3: CASSPGNNEQFF. The CDR3 coding sequence is TGCGCCAGCAGCCCCGGTAACAATGAGCAGTTCTTC. The variable domain in full, with the rest retrieved from reference TRBV5-1 and TRBJ2-1, is KAGVTQTPRYLIKTRGQQVTLSCSPISGHRSVSWYQQTPGQGLQFLFEYFSETQRNKGNFPGRFSGRQFSNSRSEMNVSTLELGDSALYLCASSPGNNEQFFGPGTRLTVL.

This rearrangement joins TRBV12-3 or TRBV12-4 to TRBJ2-7; perhaps TRBD2 as D (6 bases). The DNA end favors TRBJ2-1, so the J call may be wrong. CDR3 length: 13 amino acids. The CDR3 protein is CASSTLSGDEQFF. The DNA of the CDR3 is TGTGCCAGCAGTACCCTCTCGGGGGACGAGCAGTTCTTC.

This rearrangement joins TRBV24-1 to TRBJ2-5, with D unclear. Germline V gives CDR1 KGHDR, CDR2 SFDVKD. The CDR3 has 13 amino acids. Trimming left V 3 bases short and J 5 bases short, with 9 bases between. CDR3 nucleotide sequence: TGTGCCACCAGTGATCCCCTTTCTGAGACCCAGTACTTC. Translated, it gives CATSDPLSETQYF.

This clonotype was detected many times. J is TRBJ2-5 and V is TRBV2, with D perhaps matching TRBD2 (6 bases). CDR1 is SNHLY, CDR2 FYNNEI, per germline. This CDR3 contains 16 residues. Trimming pared 2 bases from V and 5 bases from J, leaving 18 bases between. The CDR3 protein is CASSEMGGLGVETQYF. CDR3 coding DNA: TGTGCCAGCAGTGAAATGGGGGGTTTGGGGGTTGAGACCCAGTACTTC.

The chain joins TRBV9 to TRBJ1-2; D gene unclear. Germline V gives CDR1 SGDLS, CDR2 YYNGEE. The V end was cut by 6 bases, the J end by 7 bases, with 16 bases between. CDR3 length equals 13 residues. The CDR3 bases are TGTGCCAGCAAGGTTCATGCGTTGGGTGGCTACACCTTC. This translates into CASKVHALGGYTF.

This clonotype has at least ten counts. CDR3 in amino acids: CASSYSRRLGTYGYTF. Written as DNA, the CDR3 is TGTGCCAGCAGTTACTCGAGGAGACTGGGGACCTATGGCTACACCTTC. The V call is TRBV6-6, the J call TRBJ1-2; D perhaps matches TRBD1 (5 bases). Germline V gene data show CDR1 as MNHNY and CDR2 as SVGAGI (reference sequence). This CDR3 contains 16 residues. V was pared by 0 bases and J by 4 bases, with 15 bases between.

CDR3 nucleotide sequence: TGCAGTGCTAGCGAAGACCACGTCCAGCCCCAGCATTTT. It specifies CSASEDHVQPQHF. This sequence joins TRBV20-1 and TRBJ1-5; no firm D call. Between the trimmed V and J ends, which lost 3 bases and 7 bases, there was a span of 13 bases. This CDR3 contains 13 residues. CDR1 is DFQATT and CDR2 is SNEGSKA in the germline V gene (reference sequence).

This clonotype has a count of ten or more. CDR3: CASSLGGNNQPQHF. The DNA of the CDR3 is TGCGCCAGCAGCTTGGGAGGGAACAATCAGCCCCAGCATTTT. V is TRBV5-1 and J is TRBJ1-5; D not resolved. CDR1 is SGHRS, CDR2 YFSETQ, per germline. Trimming removed 0 bases at V and 3 bases at J, with 7 bases between. This CDR3 has 14 amino acids.

This clonotype has a handful of counts. The genes are TRBV30 and TRBJ2-5, with D maybe TRBD1 (8 bases). There are 17 residues in the CDR3. The V gene's germline CDR1 is GTSNPN and CDR2 SVGIG (reference sequence). Trimming removed 1 base from V and 3 bases from J, with 21 bases in between. The CDR3 protein is CAWSADTGGAVEETQYF. The CDR3, as DNA: TGTGCCTGGAGTGCCGATACAGGGGGGGCCGTGGAAGAGACCCAGTACTTC. Based on the CDR3 plus reference TRBV30 and TRBJ2-5, the full variable domain is SQTIHQWPATLVQPVGSPLSLECTVEGTSNPNLYWYRQAAGRGLQLLFYSVGIGQISSEVPQNLSASRPQDRQFILSSKKLLLSDSGFYLCAWSADTGGAVEETQYFGPGTRLLVL.

This clonotype was counted a few times. The genes are TRBV27 and TRBJ1-1; D is perhaps TRBD1 (6 bases). The germline V gene has CDR1 MNHEY and CDR2 SMNVEV (reference sequence). Trimming removed 3 bases at V and 11 bases at J, with 25 bases between. The CDR3 spans 16 residues. In nucleotides, the CDR3 is TGTGCCAGCAGTTTTCGGGGGGCCTTCCGAGCAAGAGGCGCTTTCTTT. Its protein product is CASSFRGAFRARGAFF.

This clonotype occurred many times. The rearrangement links TRBV7-9 to TRBJ2-3, with 8 bases aligning to TRBD2. Losses at the gene ends were 5 bases for V and 2 bases for J; bases not matched to a gene: 6. Germline lookup yields CDR1 SEHNR and CDR2 FQNEAQ (reference sequence). The CDR3 runs to 15 residues. CDR3 sequence: CASSTTSGYTDTQYF. CDR3 nucleotide sequence: TGTGCCAGCAGCACCACTAGCGGTTACACAGATACGCAGTATTTT. Supplemented by reference TRBV7-9 and TRBJ2-3, the full variable domain reads DTGVSQNPRHKITKRGQNVTFRCDPISEHNRLYWYRQTLGQGPEFLTYFQNEAQLEKSRLLSDRFSAERPKGSFSTLEIQRTEQGDSAMYLCASSTTSGYTDTQYFGPGTRLTVL.

The chain joins TRBV20-1 to TRBJ1-5, with a tentative D call TRBD1 (6 bases). The CDR3 contains 14 residues. Trimming shortened V by 3 bases and J by 2 bases, and 11 bases separated the two germline ends. Germline V lookup: CDR1 DFQATT, CDR2 SNEGSKA (reference sequence). The CDR3 sequence is CSASRGAGNQPQHF. The CDR3 DNA is TGCAGTGCTAGCCGGGGGGCAGGCAATCAGCCCCAGCATTTT.

This clonotype has just a few counts. This rearrangement joins TRBV6-1 to TRBJ2-5; the D is unclear. Germline V CDR1 and CDR2: MNHNS, SASEGT. The CDR3 consists of 13 residues. Trimming stripped 5 bases from V and 1 base from J, with 8 bases between. In nucleotides, the CDR3 is TGTGCCAGCAGTCAGCAGTTCCAAGAGACCCAGTACTTC. Protein product: CASSQQFQETQYF.

This clonotype was seen only a few times. This chain joins TRBV5-1 and TRBJ2-1; TRBD2 agrees at 11 bases. Germline assignment: CDR1 SGHRS and CDR2 YFSETQ. V shed 6 bases and J 1 base; nucleotides not matched to a gene: 6. The CDR3 consists of 16 residues. CDR3 sequence: CASTALAGGSYNEQFF. The CDR3 nucleotides read TGCGCCAGCACTGCATTAGCGGGAGGGTCCTACAATGAGCAGTTCTTC.